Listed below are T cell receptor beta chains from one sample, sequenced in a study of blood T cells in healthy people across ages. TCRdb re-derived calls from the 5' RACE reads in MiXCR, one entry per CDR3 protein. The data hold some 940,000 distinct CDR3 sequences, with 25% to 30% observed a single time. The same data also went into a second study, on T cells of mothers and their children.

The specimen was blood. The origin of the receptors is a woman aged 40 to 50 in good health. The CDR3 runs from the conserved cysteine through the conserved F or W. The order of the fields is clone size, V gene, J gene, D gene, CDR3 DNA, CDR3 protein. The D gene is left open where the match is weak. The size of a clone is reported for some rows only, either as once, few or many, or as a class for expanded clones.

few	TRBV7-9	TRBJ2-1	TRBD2	TGTGCCAGCAGCTTTCCGGGACTAGTCTTCAATGAGCAGTTCTTC	CASSFPGLVFNEQFF
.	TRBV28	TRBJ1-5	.	TGTGCCAGCAGTTTAGGGGGCAGGCCTAATCAGCCCCAGCATTTT	CASSLGGRPNQPQHF
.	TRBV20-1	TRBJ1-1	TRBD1	TGCAGTGTTAGATCCGGGACAGGGGACACTGAAGCTTTCTTT	CSVRSGTGDTEAFF
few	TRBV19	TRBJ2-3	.	TGTGCCAGTAGTATAGATCATTTTAGGGGAGCCAAGACAGATACGCAGTATTTT	CASSIDHFRGAKTDTQYF
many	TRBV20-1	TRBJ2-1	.	TGCAGTGCTAGAGATGTGAGGAATGAGCAGTTCTTC	CSARDVRNEQFF
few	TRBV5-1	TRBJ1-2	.	TGCGCCAGCAGCTTGGGAATACTCTATAGCTACACCTTC	CASSLGILYSYTF
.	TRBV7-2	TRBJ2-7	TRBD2	TGTGCCAGCAAGGGACTAGCGGGGCACTCCTACGAGCAGTACTTC	CASKGLAGHSYEQYF
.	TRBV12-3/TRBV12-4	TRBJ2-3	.	TGTGCCACTAACACGGGGAACCCAGATACGCAGTATTTT	CATNTGNPDTQYF
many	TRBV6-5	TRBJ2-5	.	TGTGCCAGCACCGACCGGGCAGTCCAAGAGACCCAGTACTTC	CASTDRAVQETQYF
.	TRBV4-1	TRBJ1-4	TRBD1	TGCGCCAGCAGCCAAAACAGGGGGCGTGAAAAACTGTTTTTT	CASSQNRGREKLFF
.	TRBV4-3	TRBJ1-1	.	TGCGCCAGCAGCCCGGGGAGATTACAGGGACGAAACACTGAAGCTTTCTTT	CASSPGRLQGRNTEAFF
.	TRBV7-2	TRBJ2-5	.	TGTGCCAGCAGCTTATCGGCGGGGTTGTTGCAAGAGACCCAGTACTTC	CASSLSAGLLQETQYF
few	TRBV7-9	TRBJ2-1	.	TGTGCCAGCAGCTTAGGGCCCTCAGATGGATTAGGGCAGTTCTTC	CASSLGPSDGLGQFF
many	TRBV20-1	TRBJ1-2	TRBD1	TGCAGTGCCGATATCCAAAGGACAGGGTTATATGGCTACACCTTC	CSADIQRTGLYGYTF
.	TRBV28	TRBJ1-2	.	TGTGCCAGCAGTATAGGGGGAACCTATGGCTACACCTTC	CASSIGGTYGYTF
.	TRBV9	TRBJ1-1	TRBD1	TGTGCCAGCAGCGGGGAGGACAGGGGGAGCACTGAAGCTTTCTTT	CASSGEDRGSTEAFF
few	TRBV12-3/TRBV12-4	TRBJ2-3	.	TGTGCCAGCAGTTTCCTGGCAGTCACAGATACGCAGTATTTT	CASSFLAVTDTQYF
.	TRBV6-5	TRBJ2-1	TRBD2	TGTGCCAGCACTTACTCCATAGCGGGGGGACTAGCCTACAATGAGCAGTTCTTC	CASTYSIAGGLAYNEQFF
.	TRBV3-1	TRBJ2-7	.	TGTGCCAGCAGCCCAGGACAGCGATTGGTCTACGTGCAGTACTTC	CASSPGQRLVYVQYF
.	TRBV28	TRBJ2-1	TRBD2	TGTGCCAGCAGTTCAGCCAGCGGGGGAGGCAATGAGCAGTTCTTC	CASSSASGGGNEQFF
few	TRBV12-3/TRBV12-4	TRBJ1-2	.	TGTGCCAGCAGTTTAGAGGGCAGGTTCGATGGCTACACCTTC	CASSLEGRFDGYTF
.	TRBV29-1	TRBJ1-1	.	TGCAGCGCCATGGGAGGGCCGAGGACTGAAGCTTTCTTT	CSAMGGPRTEAFF
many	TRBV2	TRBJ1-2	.	TGTGCCAGCAGTGAACGGGGCTTAGTTAACTATGGCTACACCTTC	CASSERGLVNYGYTF
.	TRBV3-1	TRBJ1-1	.	TGTGCCAGCAGCTCCCTAGCGCTGGCTGAAGCTTTCTTT	CASSSLALAEAFF
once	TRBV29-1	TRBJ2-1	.	TGCAGCGTTGAAGATAGTCAGGGGGGAAATGAGCAGTTCTTC	CSVEDSQGGNEQFF
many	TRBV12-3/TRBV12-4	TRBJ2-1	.	TGTGCCAGCAGTCCCGGGGGTGTGAATGAGCAGTTCTTC	CASSPGGVNEQFF
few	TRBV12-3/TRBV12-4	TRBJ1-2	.	TGTGCCAGCAGTTTAGTGGGGGTAAACGGCTACACCTTC	CASSLVGVNGYTF
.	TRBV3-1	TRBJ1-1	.	TGTGCCAGCAGCCCCCTCTTGCCTGTGGATACTGAAGCTTTCTTT	CASSPLLPVDTEAFF
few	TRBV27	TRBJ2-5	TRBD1	TGTGCCAGCAGTTTAATAGCGACAGGGGGCGCGGAGACCCAGTACTTC	CASSLIATGGAETQYF
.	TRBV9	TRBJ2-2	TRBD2	TGTGCCAGCAGCCCCCGGACTAGCGGGGCCGCCTCGGGGGGCGGGGAGCTGTTTTTT	CASSPRTSGAASGGGELFF
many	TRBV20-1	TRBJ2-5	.	TGCAGTGTTCACGTGGGACCGCAGGTGGAGACCCAGTACTTC	CSVHVGPQVETQYF
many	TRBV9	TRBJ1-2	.	TGTGCCAGCAGCGTAGACCAGGAGGCCTATGGCTACACCTTC	CASSVDQEAYGYTF
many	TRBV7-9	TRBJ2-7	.	TGTGCCAGCAGCCCCGAGGAGTTTGTCGAGCAGTACTTC	CASSPEEFVEQYF
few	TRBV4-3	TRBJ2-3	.	TGCGCCAGCAGCCAAGGGAGGTCACTAGCATACACAGATACGCAGTATTTT	CASSQGRSLAYTDTQYF
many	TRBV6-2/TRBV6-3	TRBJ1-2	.	TGTGCCAGCAGTTACCCCATCGGGGGACCAGCTAACTATGGCTACACCTTC	CASSYPIGGPANYGYTF
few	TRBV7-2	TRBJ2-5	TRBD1	TGTGCCAGCAGCTTAGGGGGGACAGGGAAGTGGGAGACCCAGTACTTC	CASSLGGTGKWETQYF
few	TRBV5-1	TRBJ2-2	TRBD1	TGCGCCAGCAGCTTGTTTAGGACCGGGACAGGGAACACCGGGGAGCTGTTTTTT	CASSLFRTGTGNTGELFF
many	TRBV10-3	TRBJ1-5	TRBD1	TGTGCCATCAGTGAGGGACAGGGCACTAGCAATCAGCCCCAGCATTTT	CAISEGQGTSNQPQHF
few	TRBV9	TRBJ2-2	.	TGTGCCAGCAGCGCATACAGTGCGAACACCGGGGAGCTGTTTTTT	CASSAYSANTGELFF
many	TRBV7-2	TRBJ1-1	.	TGTGCCAGCAGCTTATATTCCGAGGCAGGGAGGAACACTGAAGCTTTCTTT	CASSLYSEAGRNTEAFF
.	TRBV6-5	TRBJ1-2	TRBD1	TGTGCCGGCAGTTCCTACCCTCGGGACAGGGGGCCGAATAACTATGGCTACACCTTC	CAGSSYPRDRGPNNYGYTF